This T cell receptor (beta chain) appears in the sequencing data of a study of T-cell memory formation after mild COVID-19 (dated by TCRdb to about 2021). Regarding the research as a whole: TCR sequence clusters from the two donors were largely donor specific. In a couple of donors, T-cell clones that expanded and contracted after mild COVID-19 were tracked by sequencing TCRalpha and TCRbeta repertoires over time. The cohort was made up of two young adult volunteers, one female and one male, who were previously healthy. What the study reported, not specific to this receptor: Balanced CD4/CD8 phenotypes were observed for clones contracting from day 15 to 85, whereas a bias towards CD4+ was observed for a second wave of clones expanding from day 15 to 37. Contracting CD4+ clones were located mainly in the CM and EM memory subsets, whereas CD8+ clones were found to be enriched in EMRA. Only a couple of mild cases were covered in the study, and larger cohorts including severe cases with pre-infection samples were considered necessary. The second-wave clones that peaked on day 37 were not confirmed to be SARS-CoV-2 specific. Some responding clones were found in pre-infection memory, which suggests that pre-existing cross-reactive memory T cells took part in the SARS-CoV-2 response.

PBMCs were isolated by Ficoll-Paque density gradient centrifugation. Sequencer: Illumina NovaSeq 6000. TCRalpha and TCRbeta cDNA libraries were built by 5'RACE with constant-segment primers, adding sample barcodes and unique molecular identifiers. RNA was extracted from every sample with Trizol reagent. Amplification of the libraries took two PCR steps, and the second step added a second sample barcode plus Illumina TruSeq adapters. Sequencing of libraries was performed on an Illumina NovaSeq with 2 x 150 bp paired-end reads. From the authors' description of their analysis: The reads were demultiplexed and collapsed into UMI-guided consensus sequences using migec v1.2.7. Using mixcr v2.1.11, the UMI consensuses were aligned to TRA and TRB V and J templates and assembled into clonotypes. Clonotypes were classified as expanded or contracted when called significant by both edgeR and NoisET, with noise models trained on biological replicates. For edgeR calls, the thresholds were a false discovery rate-adjusted p below 0.01 and a log2 fold-change of 1. PCA with hierarchical clustering of max-normalized trajectories of the 1000 most abundant clonotypes was used as exploratory dynamics analysis. Each responding clone was given a CD4 or CD8 phenotype based on the CD4+ and CD8+ repertoires, which had been sequenced separately. TCRdb applied fastp at Q25 and MiXCR to the public reads, then kept only in-frame beta chains. For every CDR3 protein sequence, its rows merge into one entry that carries the most common genes and DNA. The V and J calls and clone size are TCRdb's, not the authors'. For this sample there are hundreds of thousands of distinct CDR3 sequences; 25% to 30% appear just once. The top ten hold approximately 12% of the sample.

There are 15 amino acids in the CDR3, from cysteine to phenylalanine inclusive. The entry retains the CDR3 DNA only, 45 bases that are in frame from base 1. The germline V gene encodes CDR1 SGHNT and CDR2 YYREEE (reference sequence). In the case of this clonotype: What antigen it recognizes has not been identified. The junction shows a germline mismatch at one end, possibly a read error.

This receptor was obtained from an adult woman who had mild COVID-19 (a few samples of this study predate the infection). The sample titles of this study are shuffled in the database, so cell type and time point are left out; the donor was told from shared clones. The sequenced material came from PBMCs or a T cell subset sorted from them (not recorded which). Here the chain combines TRBV5-4 and TRBJ2-7; TRBD2 agrees with 9 junctional bases. The CDR3 amino acid sequence is: CASSPGLARPHDQYF. The bases are TGTGCCAGCAGCCCTGGACTAGCGAGACCTCACGACCAGTACTTC.